This is a list of T cell receptor beta chains from one sample in a study of cytomegalovirus exposure and HLA in healthy donors. Here immunoSEQ multiplex PCR was the method, and the copy in TCRdb shows in-frame clones only, minus some. The profile covers some 110,000 clones, with over 9.5% appearing a single time and 16% taken by the ten largest. Sequenced sample: PBMCs. The receptors were gathered from a man between 40 and 49 years old in good health and CMV-seropositive. Each CDR3 is given with its conserved first and last residue.

j_call | v_call | cdr3_aa
TRBJ1-5 | TRBV6-1 | CASSEGWGGPNQPQHF
TRBJ2-1 | TRBV5-4 | CASSPPGLSYNEQFF
TRBJ2-1 | TRBV7-3 | CASSPWGGGGDEQFF
TRBJ2-7 | TRBV10-3 | CAIGRGGSSYEQYF
TRBJ2-1 | TRBV5-4 | CASSPDPGDGTYNEQFF
TRBJ2-1 | TRBV6-5 | CASSYSRARNEQFF
TRBJ1-2 | TRBV28 | CASSPRQNPNYGYTF
TRBJ2-1 | TRBV4-2 | CASSQNPTGVWNEQFF
TRBJ2-6 | TRBV27 | CASSPRWRSGANVLTF
TRBJ1-5 | TRBV27 | CASSLMGADQPQHF
TRBJ2-2 | TRBV30 | CAWRRDSNTGELFF
TRBJ2-2 | TRBV7-9 | CASSHDSAFSAGELFF
TRBJ1-4 | TRBV18 | CASSPLPAGEKLFF
TRBJ2-3 | TRBV5-1 | CASRLAVGTDTQYF
TRBJ1-1 | TRBV6-5 | CASSLQVYTEAFF
TRBJ2-5 | TRBV5-1 | CASSPGVELGKETQYF
TRBJ2-3 | TRBV9 | CASSVPLAGGADTQYF
TRBJ2-7 | TRBV14 | CASSQDQASSYEQYF
TRBJ1-3 | TRBV28 | CASSSVRASGNTIYF
TRBJ1-2 | TRBV25-1 | CASSGPVGRVVNGYTF
TRBJ1-1 | TRBV7-2 | CASSLDGQNTEAFF
TRBJ2-3 | TRBV6-5 | CASSYSVMAPTDTQYF
TRBJ2-1 | TRBV18 | CASSPWTSGPGDEQFF
TRBJ1-5 | TRBV7-9 | CASSGTGNQPQHF
TRBJ1-5 | TRBV10-3 | CAISEPGAVAQPQHF
TRBJ1-1 | TRBV6-1 | CASSVYINTEAFF
TRBJ2-7 | TRBV6-5 | CASRLTGTGNYEQYF
TRBJ1-5 | TRBV5-1 | CASSPAGEGNQPQHF
TRBJ2-1 | TRBV27 | CASQRGNEQFF
TRBJ2-4 | TRBV4-1 | CASSQEGELLAKNIQYF
TRBJ1-4 | TRBV6-4 | CASSETGTGPEKLFF
TRBJ2-7 | TRBV5-1 | CASSLAPGETYEQYF
TRBJ1-2 | TRBV9 | CASSPGQFDYGYTF
TRBJ1-5 | TRBV2 | CASRQGLNQPQHF
TRBJ2-3 | TRBV19 | CASSIRTSGSTDTQYF
TRBJ2-5 | TRBV27 | CASSSGLVRETQYF
TRBJ1-5 | TRBV7-2 | CASSLGPSWHF
TRBJ2-7 | TRBV6-5 | CASSYSMGGAPVRQYF
TRBJ1-2 | TRBV27 | CASSLTSQGPANYGYTF
TRBJ1-2 | TRBV4-3 | CASSQEWRADYGYTF
TRBJ1-5 | TRBV27 | CASSLGQGNQPQHF
TRBJ2-3 | TRBV5-1 | CASRSGDRTDTQYF
TRBJ2-7 | TRBV6-1 | CASSELDSTHEQYF
TRBJ1-1 | TRBV11-3 | CASSLGPGANTEAFF
TRBJ2-7 | TRBV7-2 | CASSLLTGNYEQYF
TRBJ1-4 | TRBV29-1 | CSFTSGTENEKLFF
TRBJ2-7 | TRBV28 | CASSFHGTGSYEQYF
TRBJ1-4 | TRBV7-9 | CASSLLSGTPNEKLFF
TRBJ2-3 | TRBV18 | CASSPRVEAGGGTDTQYF
TRBJ1-1 | TRBV7-9 | CASSSTTGHTEAFF
TRBJ1-3 | TRBV5-1 | CASSPIGQGAGGNTIYF
TRBJ2-1 | TRBV7-2 | CASSLRPGLAGIDEQFF
TRBJ1-5 | TRBV6-6 | CASSYFQEAGQPQHF
TRBJ2-5 | TRBV20-1 | CSAQIETQYF
TRBJ1-1 | TRBV27 | CASSFLGTGFGDEAFF